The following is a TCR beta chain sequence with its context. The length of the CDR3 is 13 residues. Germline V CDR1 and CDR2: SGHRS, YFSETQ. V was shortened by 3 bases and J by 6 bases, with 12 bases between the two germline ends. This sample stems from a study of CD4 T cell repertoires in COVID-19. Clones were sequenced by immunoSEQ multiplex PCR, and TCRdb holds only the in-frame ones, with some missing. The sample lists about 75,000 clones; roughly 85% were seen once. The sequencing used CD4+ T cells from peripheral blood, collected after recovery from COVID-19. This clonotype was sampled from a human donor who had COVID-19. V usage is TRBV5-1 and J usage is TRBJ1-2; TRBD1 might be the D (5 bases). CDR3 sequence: CASSWEGYDGYTF. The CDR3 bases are TGCGCCAGCAGCTGGGAGGGGTACGATGGCTACACCTTC.